What follows is one T cell receptor beta chain and its context. Antigen: not known. Assay used: immunoSEQ multiplex PCR; TCRdb lists only in-frame clones, some missing. Here the sample spans about 25,000 clones, around 84% being singletons. This specimen belongs to a study of cytotoxic CD8 clonotypes in ibrutinib-treated CLL. Overall study context: Responses comprised around 24 partial and 2 complete; at median approximately 68 months, approximately 15 remained remitted and around 12 progressed. General study points: The study found clonality rose at ibrutinib response, then fell toward baseline at progression.

Cryopreserved PBMCs yielded around 2.1 micrograms of genomic DNA for TCR beta libraries. The V gene's germline CDR1 is SGDLS and CDR2 YYNGEE. This CDR3 is built from 13 residues. Trimming cost V 4 bases and J 3 bases, with 9 bases left between them. V and J are TRBV9 and TRBJ2-3; D perhaps matches TRBD1 (5 bases). Sample: PBMCs, taken before ibrutinib treatment. The TCR sequence derives from a human donor with chronic lymphocytic leukemia. The CDR3 spells CASSSQVTDTQYF. The CDR3, as DNA: TGTGCCAGCAGCTCACAGGTTACAGATACGCAGTATTTT.